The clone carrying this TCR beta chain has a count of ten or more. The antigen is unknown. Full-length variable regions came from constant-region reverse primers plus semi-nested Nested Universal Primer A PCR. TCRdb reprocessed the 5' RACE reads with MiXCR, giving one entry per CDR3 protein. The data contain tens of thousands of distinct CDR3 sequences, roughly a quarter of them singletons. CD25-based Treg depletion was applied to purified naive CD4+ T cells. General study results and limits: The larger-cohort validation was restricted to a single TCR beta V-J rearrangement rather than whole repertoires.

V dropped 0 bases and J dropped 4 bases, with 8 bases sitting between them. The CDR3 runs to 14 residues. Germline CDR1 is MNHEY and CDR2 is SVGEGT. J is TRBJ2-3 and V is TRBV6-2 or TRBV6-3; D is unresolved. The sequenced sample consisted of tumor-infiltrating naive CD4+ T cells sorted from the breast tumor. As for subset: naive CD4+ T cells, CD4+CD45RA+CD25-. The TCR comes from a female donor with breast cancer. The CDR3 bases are TGTGCCAGCAGTTACTCGATCCAGCCAGATACGCAGTATTTT. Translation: CASSYSIQPDTQYF.